The 20 T cell receptor beta chains listed next were all sequenced from one sample in a study of shared clonotypes between healthy human individuals. The data were produced by immunoSEQ multiplex PCR, yet TCRdb's version contains in-frame clones alone and is incomplete. The data hold under 2.5 million clones, with around 93% observed a single time. Sequencing was done on a sample of naive CD4+ T cells from PBMCs. Regarding subset: CD45RA+ positively selected. The receptors here all came from a man between 18 and 29 years old in good health. Some clones in this sample may be carry-over from other donors' samples.

This rearrangement joins TRBV5-1 to TRBJ2-6, with D possibly TRBD1 on 6 matching bases. Germline V gene lookup returns CDR1 SGHRS and CDR2 YFSETQ. Trimming took 2 bases from V and 0 from J, leaving 15 bases between them. The CDR3 contains 18 residues. CDR3 amino acids: CASSFTAVGASGANVLTF. The CDR3 DNA reads TGCGCCAGCAGCTTCACAGCGGTGGGGGCCTCTGGGGCCAACGTCCTGACTTTC.

The chain recombines TRBV28 with TRBJ1-5; no firm D call. Trimming stripped 5 bases from V and 1 base from J, with 3 bases between. The CDR3 loop spans 12 amino acids. The V gene's germline CDR1 is MDHEN and CDR2 SYDVKM. CDR3 bases: TGTGCCAGCAGTGTCAGCAATCAGCCCCAGCATTTT. As protein: CASSVSNQPQHF.

This chain connects TRBV5-1 to TRBJ2-3; D not certain. The germline gives CDR1 SGHRS, CDR2 YFSETQ. This CDR3 is built from 15 residues. Trimming removed 0 bases from V and 2 bases from J, with 10 bases in between. This chain's CDR3 is CASSLVSRITDTQYF. The CDR3 nucleotides are TGCGCCAGCAGCTTGGTATCCCGAATCACAGATACGCAGTATTTT.

The V and J genes are TRBV5-4 and TRBJ2-7; D not resolved. This CDR3 region has 12 residues. Trimming left V 4 bases short and J 4 bases short, with 9 bases between. CDR1 is SGHNT, CDR2 YYREEE, per germline (reference sequence). The CDR3 sequence: CASSRAGYEQYF. The DNA of the CDR3 is TGTGCCAGCAGCAGGGCCGGATACGAGCAGTACTTC.

The chain employs TRBV5-4 and TRBJ2-3; 8 nucleotides agree with TRBD2. This CDR3 is 16 amino acids long. V lost 4 bases to trimming and J lost 4 bases; unmatched junction nucleotides: 11. CDR1 and CDR2 from the germline V gene are SGHNT and YYREEE (reference sequence). The CDR3 DNA reads as TGTGCCAGCAGCCGACTAAGCGGGAGAGTTGCAGATACGCAGTATTTT. Translated, it gives CASSRLSGRVADTQYF.

For this clone: Other DNA sequences within the sample encode an identical CDR3. The chain carries TRBV5-1 and TRBJ2-1, with D possibly matching TRBD2 (5 bases). The V and J ends lost 0 bases and 2 bases respectively, with 9 bases between them. This CDR3 region has 15 residues. CDR1 is SGHRS, CDR2 YFSETQ, per germline. The DNA of the CDR3 is TGCGCCAGCAGCTTGGCGGCGGGCCCCTACAATGAGCAGTTCTTC. It specifies CASSLAAGPYNEQFF.

The chain recombines TRBV5-5 with TRBJ1-2, with 9 bases aligning to TRBD1. V shed 0 bases, J shed 5 bases, and the junction held 11 bases outside the gene matches. Germline loops: CDR1 SGHKS, CDR2 YYEKEE (reference sequence). CDR3 length equals 17 residues. The CDR3 DNA reads as TGTGCCAGCAGCTTGGCCCTTCCGGGACAGGGTGTATATGGCTACACCTTC. Amino acid sequence: CASSLALPGQGVYGYTF.

Note on this clone: The junction shows a germline mismatch at one end, possibly a read error. The rearrangement uses TRBV10-3 and TRBJ2-7; D is ambiguous. Germline CDR1 is ENHRY and CDR2 is SYGVKD. CDR3 length: 13 residues. The CDR3 coding sequence is TGTGCCAGCAGTTACGCGGCGCGGTACGAGCAGTACTTC. Residues: CASSYAARYEQYF.

This chain connects TRBV2 to TRBJ2-7; D may be TRBD1 (6 bases). The CDR3 length is 16 residues. V dropped 3 bases and J dropped 5 bases, with 20 bases sitting between them. CDR1 is SNHLY and CDR2 is FYNNEI in the germline V gene. The CDR3 loop is CASSEGTTSRGDEQYF. The CDR3 DNA follows: TGTGCCAGCAGTGAGGGAACGACGAGCAGGGGTGACGAGCAGTACTTC.

J is TRBJ1-2 and V is TRBV28; no firm D call. The CDR3 is 11 amino acids. The germline CDR1 and CDR2 sequences are MDHEN and SYDVKM. Trimming took off 7 bases at V and 1 base at J, with 4 bases between the two ends. The CDR3 loop reads CASKINYGYTF. The CDR3 bases are TGTGCCAGCAAGATTAACTATGGCTACACCTTC.

In the case of this clone: At the DNA level, this CDR3 is encoded by other sequences in the same sample as well. The rearrangement links TRBV2 to TRBJ2-2; D gene unclear. Between the trimmed V and J ends, which lost 4 bases and 8 bases, there was a span of 8 bases. CDR1 SNHLY and CDR2 FYNNEI come from the germline V gene. CDR3 length equals 12 residues. The CDR3 loop is CASSVLTGELFF. CDR3 nucleotides: TGTGCCAGCAGTGTCCTAACTGGGGAGCTGTTTTTT.

The chain joins TRBV7-8 to TRBJ1-2, with no clear D. Germline V CDR1 and CDR2: SGHVS, FQNEAQ. Trimming took 3 bases from V and 7 from J, leaving 21 bases between them. This CDR3 spans 16 amino acids. Here the CDR3 DNA reads TGTGCCAGCAGCTTGCCTTCCGCCGGGAGGAATGGTGGCTACACCTTC. This codes for CASSLPSAGRNGGYTF.

The chain employs TRBV19 and TRBJ1-5, with TRBD1 identical over 7 bases. J was trimmed by 5 bases and V by 6 bases; bases with no gene match: 10. Germline loops: CDR1 LNHDA, CDR2 SQIVND (reference sequence). The CDR3 consists of 15 residues. The CDR3 protein is CASRLRDSSYQPQHF. CDR3 in DNA: TGTGCCAGTAGACTCCGGGACAGCTCTTATCAGCCCCAGCATTTT.

V usage is TRBV10-3 and J usage is TRBJ2-7; 10 nucleotides match TRBD2. Germline CDR1 reads ENHRY; CDR2 reads SYGVKD. The CDR3 is made up of 16 amino acids. J gave up 0 bases and V 8 bases, and 10 bases lay outside the gene matches. This CDR3 is CAIDSGRTGNSYEQYF. CDR3 coding DNA: TGTGCCATCGATAGCGGGAGGACAGGGAACTCCTACGAGCAGTACTTC.

CDR3 region: CASSLYLAKLLSYEQYF. As DNA, the CDR3 is TGTGCCAGCAGTTTGTATTTGGCAAAACTATTGTCCTACGAGCAGTACTTC. The gene calls are TRBV28 and TRBJ2-7, with no clear D. This CDR3 is 17 amino acids long. In germline, CDR1 is MDHEN, CDR2 SYDVKM. V dropped 3 bases and J dropped 1 base, with 19 bases sitting between them.

This clone was observed a handful of times. The rearrangement joins TRBV7-8 to TRBJ1-1; TRBD1 is a possible D gene (5 bases). Germline V lookup: CDR1 SGHVS, CDR2 FQNEAQ. V was cut by 3 bases and J by 5 bases, with 10 bases left in between. The CDR3 consists of 13 residues. The chain's CDR3 is CASSLSRGTEAFF. CDR3 sequence (DNA): TGTGCCAGCAGCTTGAGTAGGGGAACTGAAGCTTTCTTT.

The gene calls are TRBV10-1 and TRBJ2-2, with D unclear. The CDR3 is made up of 13 amino acids. In germline, CDR1 is WNHNN, CDR2 SYGVQD (reference sequence). V lost 5 bases to trimming and J lost 3 bases, with 7 bases between them. CDR3 nucleotide sequence: TGCGCCAGCAGTAACATCTACACCGGGGAGCTGTTTTTT. Its protein product is CASSNIYTGELFF.

This rearrangement joins TRBV6-1 to TRBJ2-3; D gene ambiguous. V was pared by 4 bases and J by 5 bases, with 10 bases between. The CDR3 loop spans 13 amino acids. The germline gives CDR1 MNHNS, CDR2 SASEGT. This CDR3 reads CASSGTTVDTQYF. The CDR3 nucleotides are TGTGCCAGCAGTGGTACTACGGTAGATACGCAGTATTTT.

The chain uses TRBV6-1 and TRBJ1-3; D unresolved. The CDR3 has 13 amino acids. Germline V lookup: CDR1 MNHNS, CDR2 SASEGT. V lost 8 bases and J lost 0, with 8 bases in between. CDR3 amino acids: CASEKNSGNTIYF. For the CDR3, the DNA is TGTGCCAGCGAGAAGAACTCTGGAAACACCATATATTTT.

Of note for this clone: One junction end disagrees with the germline gene, perhaps due to a read error. The same CDR3 can be traced to other DNA sequences in this sample. This chain connects TRBV2 to TRBJ1-2; D perhaps matches TRBD1 (5 bases). The CDR3 contains 13 residues. Germline V gene data show CDR1 as SNHLY and CDR2 as FYNNEI. This CDR3 is CASSEGVGYGYTF. CDR3 DNA sequence: TGTGCCAGCAGCGAAGGGGTGGGCTATGGCTACACCTTC.